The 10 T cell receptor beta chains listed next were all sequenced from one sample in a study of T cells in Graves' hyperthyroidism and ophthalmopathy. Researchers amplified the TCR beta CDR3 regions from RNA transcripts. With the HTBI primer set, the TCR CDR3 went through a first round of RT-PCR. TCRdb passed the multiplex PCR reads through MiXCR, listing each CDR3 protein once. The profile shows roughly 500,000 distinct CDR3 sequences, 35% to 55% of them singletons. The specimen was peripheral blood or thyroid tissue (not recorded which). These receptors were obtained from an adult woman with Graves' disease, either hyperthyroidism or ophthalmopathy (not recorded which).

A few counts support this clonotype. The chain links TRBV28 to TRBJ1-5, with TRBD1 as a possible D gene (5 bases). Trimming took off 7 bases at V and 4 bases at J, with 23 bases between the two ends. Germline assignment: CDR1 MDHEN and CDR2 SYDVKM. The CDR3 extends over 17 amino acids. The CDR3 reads CASITPKTGGTNQPQHF. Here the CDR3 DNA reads TGTGCCAGCATTACCCCCAAGACGGGGGGTACAAATCAGCCCCAGCATTTT.

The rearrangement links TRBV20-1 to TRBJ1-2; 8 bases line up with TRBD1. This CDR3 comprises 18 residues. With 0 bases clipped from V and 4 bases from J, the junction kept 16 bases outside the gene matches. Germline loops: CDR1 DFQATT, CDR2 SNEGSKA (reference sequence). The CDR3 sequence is CSARDRSSQGQGSYGYTF. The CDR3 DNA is TGCAGTGCTAGAGATAGGAGCAGCCAAGGACAGGGATCCTATGGCTACACCTTC.

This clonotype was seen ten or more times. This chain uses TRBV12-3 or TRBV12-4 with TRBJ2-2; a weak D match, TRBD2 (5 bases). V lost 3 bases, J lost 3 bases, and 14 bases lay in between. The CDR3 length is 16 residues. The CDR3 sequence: CASSFGRADYTGELFF. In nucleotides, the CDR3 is TGTGCCAGCAGTTTCGGGCGGGCGGACTACACCGGGGAGCTGTTTTTT.

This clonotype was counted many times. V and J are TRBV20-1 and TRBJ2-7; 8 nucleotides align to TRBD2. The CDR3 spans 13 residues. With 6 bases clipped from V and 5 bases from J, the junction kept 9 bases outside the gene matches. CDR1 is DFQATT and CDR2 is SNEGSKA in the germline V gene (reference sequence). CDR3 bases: TGCAGTGCCTCACCGGGACTAGTGGACGAGCAGTACTTC. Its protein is CSASPGLVDEQYF.

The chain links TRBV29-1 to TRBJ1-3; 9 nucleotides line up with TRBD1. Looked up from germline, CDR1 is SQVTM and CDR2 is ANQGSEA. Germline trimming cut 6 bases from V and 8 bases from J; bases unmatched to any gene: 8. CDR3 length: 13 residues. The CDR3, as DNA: TGCAGCGTGGGGACAGGGTATGGCTACACCATATATTTT. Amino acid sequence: CSVGTGYGYTIYF.

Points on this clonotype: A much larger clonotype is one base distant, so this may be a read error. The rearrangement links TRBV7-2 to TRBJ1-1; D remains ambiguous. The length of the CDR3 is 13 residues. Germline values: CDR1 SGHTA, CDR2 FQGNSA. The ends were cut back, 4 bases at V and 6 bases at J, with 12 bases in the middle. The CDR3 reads CASSSRAGSEAFF. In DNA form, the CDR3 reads TGTGCCAGCAGCTCTCGAGCGGGGTCTGAAGCTTTCTTT.

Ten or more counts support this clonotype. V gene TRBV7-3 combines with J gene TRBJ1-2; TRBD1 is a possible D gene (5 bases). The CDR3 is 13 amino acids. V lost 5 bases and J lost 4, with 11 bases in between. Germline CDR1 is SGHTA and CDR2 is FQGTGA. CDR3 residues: CASSLAQGYGYTF. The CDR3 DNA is TGTGCCAGCAGCCTGGCCCAGGGCTATGGCTACACCTTC.

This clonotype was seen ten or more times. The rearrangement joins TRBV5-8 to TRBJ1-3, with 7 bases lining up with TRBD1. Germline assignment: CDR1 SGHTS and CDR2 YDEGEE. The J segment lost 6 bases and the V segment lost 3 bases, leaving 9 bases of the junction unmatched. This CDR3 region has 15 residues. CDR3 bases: TGTGCCAGCAGCTCCGGAGACAGGGAAAAAAACACCATATATTTT. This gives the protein CASSSGDREKNTIYF.

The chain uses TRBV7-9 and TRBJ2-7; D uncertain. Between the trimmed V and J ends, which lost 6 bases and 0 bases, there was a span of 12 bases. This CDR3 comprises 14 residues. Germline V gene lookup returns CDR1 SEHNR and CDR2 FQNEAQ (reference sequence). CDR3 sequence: CASSPDGDSYEQYF. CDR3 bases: TGTGCCAGCAGTCCAGACGGTGACTCCTACGAGCAGTACTTC.

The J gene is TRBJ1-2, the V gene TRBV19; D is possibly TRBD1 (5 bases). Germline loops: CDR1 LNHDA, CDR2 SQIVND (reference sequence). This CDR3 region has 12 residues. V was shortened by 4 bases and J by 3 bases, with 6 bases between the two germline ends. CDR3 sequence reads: CASSTGDYGYTF. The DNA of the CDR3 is TGTGCCAGTAGTACGGGGGACTATGGCTACACCTTC.